The TCR beta chain under discussion was sequenced for a study of blood T cell repertoires in COVID-19. The overall study: The study drew acute and convalescent COVID-19 samples from the United States, Italy and Spain.

Sequencing used immunoSEQ multiplex PCR; TCRdb keeps in-frame clones, though not all of them. The table includes 230,000 or so clones, nearly 90% detected once. The CDR3 length is 15 residues. Germline assignment: CDR1 LNHDA and CDR2 SQIVND (reference sequence). The V and J ends lost 4 bases and 2 bases, in that order; junction bases with no gene match: 2. The chain is built from TRBV19 and TRBJ1-1; 12 nucleotides line up with TRBD1. The source of this sequence is a woman aged 55-70 years with COVID-19, enrolled during active disease. Sequenced material: peripheral blood. CDR3 residues: CASSKGQGANTEAFF. The CDR3 DNA sequence: TGTGCCAGTAGTAAGGGACAGGGGGCTAACACTGAAGCTTTCTTT.